This T cell receptor beta chain stems from a study of response to subunit inactivated influenza vaccine. This clonotype was detected only a few times. Its target is unknown. The CDR3 is 15 amino acids. The V gene's germline CDR1 is MNHEY and CDR2 SVGAGI. Trimming cost V 0 bases and J 7 bases, with 12 bases left between them. MiXCR, applied by TCRdb to the RT-PCR reads, yields one record per CDR3 protein. Among hundreds of thousands of distinct CDR3 sequences listed, more than 15% were seen once. Findings of the study overall: T cells newly recruited by each seasonal influenza vaccination are few, the authors suggested.

The chain has TRBV6-5 and TRBJ1-4; possibly TRBD1 for D (5 bases). Sequences were derived from PBMCs from blood, sampled 11 to 12 days after vaccination. This TCR derives from a man aged 50 to 59 who received an inactivated influenza vaccine. CDR3 region: CASSYSGLRGEKLFF. The CDR3 region has the DNA TGTGCCAGCAGTTACTCGGGCCTAAGGGGTGAAAAACTGTTTTTT.